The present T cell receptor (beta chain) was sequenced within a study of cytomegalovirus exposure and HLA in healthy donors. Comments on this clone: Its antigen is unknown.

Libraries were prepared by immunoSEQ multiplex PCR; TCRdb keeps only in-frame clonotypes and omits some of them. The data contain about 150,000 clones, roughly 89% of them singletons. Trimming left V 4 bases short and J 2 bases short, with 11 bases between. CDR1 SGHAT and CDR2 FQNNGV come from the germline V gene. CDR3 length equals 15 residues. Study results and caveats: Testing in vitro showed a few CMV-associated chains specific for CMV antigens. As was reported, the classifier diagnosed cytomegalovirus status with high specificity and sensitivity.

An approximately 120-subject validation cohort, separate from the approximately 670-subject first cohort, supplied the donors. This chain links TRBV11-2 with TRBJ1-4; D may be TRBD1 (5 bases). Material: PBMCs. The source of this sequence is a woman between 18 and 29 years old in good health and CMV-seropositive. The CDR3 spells CASSSQGSTNEKLFF. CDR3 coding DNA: TGTGCCAGCAGCTCCCAGGGATCCACTAATGAAAAACTGTTTTTT.